The T cell receptor beta chain under discussion was sequenced for a study of blood T cell repertoires in COVID-19. The wider study: The origin of the acute and convalescent COVID-19 samples was the United States, Italy and Spain. Sources were T cells, B-cell-depleted T cells, or PBMCs; the material itself was cDNA or gDNA.

Original processing methods: How many nucleated cells were present was estimated from reference gene primer amplification. Sequencing was performed with immunoSEQ multiplex PCR; in TCRdb, only in-frame clones are kept and a portion is missing. The V and J calls and the clone size are those of that table, but D and trimming were determined from the DNA. In the table there are 400,000 to 450,000 clones, approximately 91% of which are singletons. V lost 0 bases, J lost 3 bases, and 5 bases stayed unmatched. Germline V CDR1 and CDR2: LGHNA, YSLEER. The CDR3 sequence is 16 residues long. V gene TRBV4-3 combines with J gene TRBJ2-1, with 7 bases fitting TRBD1. The sample taken for sequencing was peripheral blood. The sequence was collected from a woman aged 40 to 49 with COVID-19, enrolled during active disease. CDR3 protein: CASSQDMTGHYNEQFF. The CDR3 DNA follows: TGCGCCAGCAGCCAAGACATGACAGGGCACTACAATGAGCAGTTCTTC.